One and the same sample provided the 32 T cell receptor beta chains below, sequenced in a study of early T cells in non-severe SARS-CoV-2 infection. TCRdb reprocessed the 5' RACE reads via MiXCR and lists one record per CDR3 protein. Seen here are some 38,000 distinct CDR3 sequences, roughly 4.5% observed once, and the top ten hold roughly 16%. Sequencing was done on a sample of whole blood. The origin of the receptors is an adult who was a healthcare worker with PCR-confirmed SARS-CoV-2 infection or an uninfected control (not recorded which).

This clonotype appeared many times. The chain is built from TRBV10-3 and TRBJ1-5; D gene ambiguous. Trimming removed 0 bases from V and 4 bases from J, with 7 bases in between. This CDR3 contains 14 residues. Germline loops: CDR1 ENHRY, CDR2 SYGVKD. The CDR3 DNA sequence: TGTGCCATCAGTGAGTCGGGCCAGAATCAGCCCCAGCATTTT. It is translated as CAISESGQNQPQHF.

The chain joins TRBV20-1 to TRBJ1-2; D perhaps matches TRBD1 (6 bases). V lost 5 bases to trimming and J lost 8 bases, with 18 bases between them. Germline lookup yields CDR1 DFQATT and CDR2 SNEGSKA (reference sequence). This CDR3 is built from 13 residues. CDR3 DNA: TGCAGTGCTGCAGGGACACCCGAAGCGGGCTACACCTTC. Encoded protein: CSAAGTPEAGYTF.

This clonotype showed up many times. The CDR3 here is CASSVRGRSEAFF. CDR3 in DNA: TGTGCCAGCTCTGTCAGGGGAAGATCTGAAGCTTTCTTT. The chain joins TRBV3-1 to TRBJ1-1, with D possibly matching TRBD1 (6 bases). Germline CDR1 reads LGHDT; CDR2 reads YNNKEL (reference sequence). The CDR3 sequence is 13 residues long. V lost 8 bases, J lost 6 bases, and 16 bases lay in between.

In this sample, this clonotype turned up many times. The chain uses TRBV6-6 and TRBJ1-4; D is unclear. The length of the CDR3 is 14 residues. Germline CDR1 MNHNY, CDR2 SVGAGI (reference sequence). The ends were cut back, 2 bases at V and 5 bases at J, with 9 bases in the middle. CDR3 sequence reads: CASSYGQQNEKLFF. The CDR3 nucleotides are TGTGCCAGCAGTTACGGTCAGCAAAATGAAAAACTGTTTTTT.

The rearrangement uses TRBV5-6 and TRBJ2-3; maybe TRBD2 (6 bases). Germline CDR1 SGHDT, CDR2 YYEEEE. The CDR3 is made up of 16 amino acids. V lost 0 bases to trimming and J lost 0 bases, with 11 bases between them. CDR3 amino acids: CASSLVVGTSTDTQYF. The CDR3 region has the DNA TGTGCCAGCAGCTTGGTCGTGGGGACTAGCACAGATACGCAGTATTTT.

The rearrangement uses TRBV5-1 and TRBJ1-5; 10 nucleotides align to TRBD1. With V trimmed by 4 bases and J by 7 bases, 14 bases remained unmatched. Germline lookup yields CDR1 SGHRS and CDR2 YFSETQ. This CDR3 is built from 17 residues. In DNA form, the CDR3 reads TGCGCCAGCAGCCCCACAGCCGGGACAGGGGTTGGCCAGCCCCAGCATTTT. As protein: CASSPTAGTGVGQPQHF.

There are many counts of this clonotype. Here the CDR3 reads CASSSLWPGARTGHGDEQFF. In DNA, the CDR3 is TGTGCCAGCAGTTCATTATGGCCCGGCGCGAGGACCGGCCACGGCGATGAGCAGTTCTTC. The rearrangement links TRBV7-6 to TRBJ2-1; D gene ambiguous. This CDR3 is 20 amino acids long. Trimming removed 6 bases at V and 8 bases at J, with 35 bases between. The germline V gene encodes CDR1 SGHVS and CDR2 FNYEAQ.

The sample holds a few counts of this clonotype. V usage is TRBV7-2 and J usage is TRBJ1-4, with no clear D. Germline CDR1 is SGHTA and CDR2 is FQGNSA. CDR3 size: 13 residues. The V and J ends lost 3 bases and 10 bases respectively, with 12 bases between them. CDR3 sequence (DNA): TGTGCCAGCAGCTTGTTGAGGGATGGAAAACTGTTTTTT. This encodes CASSLLRDGKLFF.

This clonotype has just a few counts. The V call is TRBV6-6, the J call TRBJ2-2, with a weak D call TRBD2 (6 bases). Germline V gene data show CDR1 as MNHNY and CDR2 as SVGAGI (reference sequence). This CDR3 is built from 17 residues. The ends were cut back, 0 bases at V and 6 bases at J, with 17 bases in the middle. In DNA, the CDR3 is TGTGCCAGCAGTTACTCGTTCGCGGGGAGATTAGCCGGGGAGCTGTTTTTT. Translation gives CASSYSFAGRLAGELFF.

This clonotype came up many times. The CDR3 reads CASRDTTDTEAFF. The DNA for the CDR3 is TGCGCCAGCAGGGACACAACGGACACTGAAGCTTTCTTT. This rearrangement joins TRBV10-2 to TRBJ1-1, with D perhaps matching TRBD1 (5 bases). This CDR3 region has 13 residues. The germline V gene encodes CDR1 WSHSY and CDR2 SAAADI. Trimming left V 6 bases short and J 3 bases short, with 11 bases between.

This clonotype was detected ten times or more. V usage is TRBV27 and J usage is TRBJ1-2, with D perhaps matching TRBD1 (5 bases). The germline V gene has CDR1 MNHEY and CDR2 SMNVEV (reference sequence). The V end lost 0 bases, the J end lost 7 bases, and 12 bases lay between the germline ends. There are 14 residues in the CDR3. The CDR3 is CASSLSAGQRGYTF. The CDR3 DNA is TGTGCCAGCAGTTTATCGGCAGGGCAACGTGGCTACACCTTC.

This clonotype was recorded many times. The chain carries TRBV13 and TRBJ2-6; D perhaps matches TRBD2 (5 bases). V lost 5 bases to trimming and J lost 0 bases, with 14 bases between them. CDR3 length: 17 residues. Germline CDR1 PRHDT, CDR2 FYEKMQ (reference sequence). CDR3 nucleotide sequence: TGTGCCAGCAGCCCGCGGGTGCGGGTCTCTGGGGCCAACGTCCTGACTTTC. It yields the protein CASSPRVRVSGANVLTF.

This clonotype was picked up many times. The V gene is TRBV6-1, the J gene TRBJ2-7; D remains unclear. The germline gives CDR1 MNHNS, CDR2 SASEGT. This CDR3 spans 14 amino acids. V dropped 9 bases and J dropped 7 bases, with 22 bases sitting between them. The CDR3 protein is CARIPALECSEQYF. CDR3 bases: TGTGCCAGAATACCGGCCTTAGAGTGTAGTGAGCAGTACTTC.

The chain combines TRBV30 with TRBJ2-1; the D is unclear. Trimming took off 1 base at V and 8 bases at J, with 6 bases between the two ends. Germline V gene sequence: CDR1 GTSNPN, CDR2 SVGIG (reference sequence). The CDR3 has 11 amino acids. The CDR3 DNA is TGTGCCTGGAGTGAGATGTATGAGCAGTTCTTC. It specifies CAWSEMYEQFF. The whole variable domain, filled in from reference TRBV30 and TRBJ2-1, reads SQTIHQWPATLVQPVGSPLSLECTVEGTSNPNLYWYRQAAGRGLQLLFYSVGIGQISSEVPQNLSASRPQDRQFILSSKKLLLSDSGFYLCAWSEMYEQFFGPGTRLTVL.

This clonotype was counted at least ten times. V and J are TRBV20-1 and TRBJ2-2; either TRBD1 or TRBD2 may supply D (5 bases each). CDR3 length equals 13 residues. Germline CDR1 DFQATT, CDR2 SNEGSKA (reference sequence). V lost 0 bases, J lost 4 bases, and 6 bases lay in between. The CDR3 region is CSARERGTGELFF. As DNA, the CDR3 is TGCAGTGCTAGAGAGAGGGGCACCGGGGAGCTGTTTTTT.

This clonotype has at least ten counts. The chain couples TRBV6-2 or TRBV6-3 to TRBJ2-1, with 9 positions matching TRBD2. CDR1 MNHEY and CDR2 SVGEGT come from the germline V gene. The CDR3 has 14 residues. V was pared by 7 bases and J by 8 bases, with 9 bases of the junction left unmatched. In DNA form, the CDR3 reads TGTGCCAGCAAGCCTAGCGGGGAGCGGTATGAGCAGTTCTTC. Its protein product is CASKPSGERYEQFF.

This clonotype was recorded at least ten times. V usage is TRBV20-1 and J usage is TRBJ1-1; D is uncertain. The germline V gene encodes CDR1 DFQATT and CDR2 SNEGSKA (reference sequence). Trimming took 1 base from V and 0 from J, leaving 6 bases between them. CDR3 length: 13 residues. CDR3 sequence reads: CSARGSLNTEAFF. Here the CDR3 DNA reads TGCAGTGCTAGAGGTAGCCTGAACACTGAAGCTTTCTTT.

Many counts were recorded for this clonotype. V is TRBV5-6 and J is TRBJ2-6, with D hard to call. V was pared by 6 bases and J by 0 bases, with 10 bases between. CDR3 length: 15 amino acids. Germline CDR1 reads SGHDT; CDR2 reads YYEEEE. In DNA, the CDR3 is TGTGCCAGCACACGAAGAGTCTCTGGGGCCAACGTCCTGACTTTC. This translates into CASTRRVSGANVLTF.

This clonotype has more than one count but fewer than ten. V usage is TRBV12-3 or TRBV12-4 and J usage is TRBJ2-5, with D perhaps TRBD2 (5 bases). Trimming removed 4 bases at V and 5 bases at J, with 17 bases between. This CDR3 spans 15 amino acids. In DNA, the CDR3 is TGTGCCAGCAGTTCCCCTGGGTCTCGAGGGGAGACCCAGTACTTC. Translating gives CASSSPGSRGETQYF.

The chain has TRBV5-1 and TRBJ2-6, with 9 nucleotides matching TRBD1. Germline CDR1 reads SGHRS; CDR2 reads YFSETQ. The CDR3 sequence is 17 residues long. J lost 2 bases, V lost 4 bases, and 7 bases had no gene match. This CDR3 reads CASSPGTGSPGANVLTF. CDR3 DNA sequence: TGCGCCAGCAGCCCCGGGACAGGGAGCCCTGGGGCCAACGTCCTGACTTTC.

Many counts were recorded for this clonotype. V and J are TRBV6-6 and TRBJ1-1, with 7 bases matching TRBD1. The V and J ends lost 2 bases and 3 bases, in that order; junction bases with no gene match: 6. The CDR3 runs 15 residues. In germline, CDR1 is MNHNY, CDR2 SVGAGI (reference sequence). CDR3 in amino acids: CASSYQTGRDTEAFF. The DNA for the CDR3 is TGTGCCAGCAGTTACCAGACAGGGAGGGACACTGAAGCTTTCTTT.

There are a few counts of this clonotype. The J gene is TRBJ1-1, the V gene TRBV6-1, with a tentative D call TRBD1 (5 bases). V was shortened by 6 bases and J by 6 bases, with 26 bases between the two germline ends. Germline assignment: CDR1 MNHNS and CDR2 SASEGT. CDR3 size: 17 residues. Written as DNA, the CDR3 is TGTGCCAGCAGAAACACTCGGATTCGGGCCGGGACCGCTGAAGCTTTCTTT. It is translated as CASRNTRIRAGTAEAFF.

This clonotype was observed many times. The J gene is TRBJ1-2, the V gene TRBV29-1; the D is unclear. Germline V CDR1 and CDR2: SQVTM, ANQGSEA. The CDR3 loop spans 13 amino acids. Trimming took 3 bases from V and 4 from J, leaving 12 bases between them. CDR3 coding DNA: TGCAGCGTTGAGCCCCCGGGTCGCTATGGCTACACCTTC. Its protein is CSVEPPGRYGYTF.

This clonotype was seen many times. This chain's CDR3 is CSADNRGGNTEAFF. DNA of the CDR3: TGCAGTGCTGATAACAGGGGGGGCAACACTGAAGCTTTCTTT. The chain recombines TRBV20-1 with TRBJ1-1; TRBD1 matches at 8 bases. This CDR3 comprises 14 residues. The V and J ends lost 5 bases and 2 bases, in that order; junction bases with no gene match: 7. Germline CDR1 and CDR2: DFQATT and SNEGSKA (reference sequence).

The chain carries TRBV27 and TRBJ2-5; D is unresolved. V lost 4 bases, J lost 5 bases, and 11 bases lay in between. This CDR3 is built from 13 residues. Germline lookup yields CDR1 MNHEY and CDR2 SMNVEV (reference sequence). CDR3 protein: CASSSVGRETQYF. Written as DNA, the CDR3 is TGTGCCAGCAGTTCGGTAGGCCGGGAGACCCAGTACTTC.

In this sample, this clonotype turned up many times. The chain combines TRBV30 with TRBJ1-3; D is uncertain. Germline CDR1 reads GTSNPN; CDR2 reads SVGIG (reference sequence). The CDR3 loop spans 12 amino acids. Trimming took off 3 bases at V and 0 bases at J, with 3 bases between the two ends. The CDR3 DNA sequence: TGTGCCTGGAGGAACTCTGGAAACACCATATATTTT. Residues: CAWRNSGNTIYF.

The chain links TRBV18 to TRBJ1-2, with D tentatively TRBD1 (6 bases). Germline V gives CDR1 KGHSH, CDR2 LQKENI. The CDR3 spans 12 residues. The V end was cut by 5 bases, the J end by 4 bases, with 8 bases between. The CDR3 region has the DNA TGTGCCAGCTCAGCGGACAGCTATGGCTACACCTTC. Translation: CASSADSYGYTF.

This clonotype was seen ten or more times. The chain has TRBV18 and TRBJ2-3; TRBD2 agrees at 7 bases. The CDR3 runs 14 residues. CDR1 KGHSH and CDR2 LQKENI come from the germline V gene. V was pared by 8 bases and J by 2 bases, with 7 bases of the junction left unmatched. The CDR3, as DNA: TGTGCCAGCCGCGGGACTACCGACACAGATACGCAGTATTTT. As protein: CASRGTTDTDTQYF.

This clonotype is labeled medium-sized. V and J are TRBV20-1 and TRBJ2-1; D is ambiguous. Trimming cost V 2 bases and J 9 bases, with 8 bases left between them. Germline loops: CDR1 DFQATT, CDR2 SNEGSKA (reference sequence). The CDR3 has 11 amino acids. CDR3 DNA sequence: TGCAGTGCTAGACGTCAGGTTGAGCAGTTCTTC. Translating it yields CSARRQVEQFF.

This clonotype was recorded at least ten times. Here the CDR3 DNA reads TGTGCCAGCAGCCAAGTGGGACAGGGGAATGAGCAGTTCTTC. Its protein is CASSQVGQGNEQFF. The chain has TRBV3-1 and TRBJ2-1; 10 positions agree with TRBD1. CDR3 length: 14 residues. V lost 1 base and J lost 7; bases outside the gene matches: 1. Germline-derived CDR1 and CDR2 are LGHDT and YNNKEL (reference sequence).

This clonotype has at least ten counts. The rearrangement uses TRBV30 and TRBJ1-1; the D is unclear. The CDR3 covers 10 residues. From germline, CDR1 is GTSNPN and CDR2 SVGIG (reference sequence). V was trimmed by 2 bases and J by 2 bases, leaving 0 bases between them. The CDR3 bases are TGTGCCTGGAGTAACACTGAAGCTTTCTTT. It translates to CAWSNTEAFF.

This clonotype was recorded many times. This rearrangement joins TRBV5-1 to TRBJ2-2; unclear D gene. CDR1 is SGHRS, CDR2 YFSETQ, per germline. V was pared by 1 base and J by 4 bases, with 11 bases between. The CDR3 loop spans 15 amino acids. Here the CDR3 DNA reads TGCGCCAGCAGCTTGTGGTCCTCTGGCACCGGGGAGCTGTTTTTT. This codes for CASSLWSSGTGELFF.